Shown below are 20 T cell receptor beta chains from a single sample sequenced in a study of cytomegalovirus exposure and HLA in healthy donors. The assay was immunoSEQ multiplex PCR, and TCRdb's table has in-frame clones only and misses some. This table has some 200,000 clones, roughly 88% appearing once. Sequencing was performed on PBMCs. The receptors come from a woman in her twenties or thirties in good health and CMV-seropositive.

The rearrangement uses TRBV5-1 and TRBJ2-2; D remains ambiguous. The CDR3 has 14 amino acids. V gave up 5 bases and J gave up 2 bases, with 10 bases separating them. Germline V gene lookup returns CDR1 SGHRS and CDR2 YFSETQ. CDR3 coding DNA: TGCGCCAGCAGTATGGCCCTCAACACCGGGGAGCTGTTTTTT. This gives the protein CASSMALNTGELFF.

The gene calls are TRBV5-1 and TRBJ1-5, with a weak D call TRBD1 (6 bases). CDR3 length: 13 amino acids. Germline CDR1 SGHRS, CDR2 YFSETQ. V lost 4 bases to trimming and J lost 6 bases, with 11 bases between them. CDR3 sequence: CASSPQGSQPQHF. CDR3 bases: TGCGCCAGCAGCCCTCAGGGGAGTCAGCCCCAGCATTTT.

The gene calls are TRBV5-1 and TRBJ2-1; 8 bases map to TRBD2. Germline CDR1 and CDR2: SGHRS and YFSETQ. The CDR3 has 16 residues. The V gene end was trimmed by 0 bases and the J gene end by 0 bases; junction bases not matched to a gene: 2. The DNA for the CDR3 is TGCGCCAGCAGCTTGGCCAGCGGGAGCTCCTACAATGAGCAGTTCTTC. Translation: CASSLASGSSYNEQFF.

The gene calls are TRBV10-3 and TRBJ2-1, with 12 bases aligning to TRBD2. The V gene end was trimmed by 3 bases and the J gene end by 5 bases; junction bases not matched to a gene: 2. CDR3 length: 15 residues. CDR1 and CDR2 from the germline V gene are ENHRY and SYGVKD. The CDR3 sequence: CAISETSGGNNEQFF. The CDR3 nucleotides read TGTGCCATCAGTGAAACTAGCGGGGGGAACAATGAGCAGTTCTTC.

The chain is built from TRBV10-1 and TRBJ2-1; 8 positions match TRBD2. V dropped 4 bases and J dropped 2; count of bases not matched to a gene: 4. CDR3 length: 15 residues. Germline V gives CDR1 WNHNN, CDR2 SYGVQD (reference sequence). CDR3 DNA: TGCGCCAGCAGTGTTGCGCGGGGGGCCTACAATGAGCAGTTCTTC. This gives the protein CASSVARGAYNEQFF.

This clone has only a few counts. The chain carries TRBV2 and TRBJ1-2; D may be TRBD1 (6 bases). The CDR3 contains 15 residues. CDR1 SNHLY and CDR2 FYNNEI come from the germline V gene. Trimming pared 1 base from V and 10 bases from J, leaving 19 bases between. For the CDR3, the DNA is TGTGCCAGCAGTGAAGGTATGCCGCGGGGGGCCCTCTACACCTTC. Residues: CASSEGMPRGALYTF.

The genes are TRBV25-1 and TRBJ1-1, with D possibly being TRBD1 (6 bases). The CDR3 runs 16 residues. CDR1 is MGHDK, CDR2 SYGVNS, per germline. The ends were cut back, 1 base at V and 1 base at J, with 13 bases in the middle. CDR3 coding DNA: TGTGCCAGCAGTGAATTAGGGGGTAGAACGAACACTGAAGCTTTCTTT. It translates to CASSELGGRTNTEAFF.

This chain uses TRBV7-6 with TRBJ2-7, with 8 positions matching TRBD1. The CDR3 length is 15 residues. Losses at the gene ends were 4 bases for V and 2 bases for J; bases not matched to a gene: 7. Germline V CDR1 and CDR2: SGHVS, FNYEAQ. The CDR3 loop reads CASSSRQGMPYEQYF. The CDR3 bases are TGTGCCAGCAGCTCCAGACAGGGGATGCCCTACGAGCAGTACTTC. The full variable domain, rest sourced from reference TRBV7-6 and TRBJ2-7, is GAGVSQSPRYKVTKRGQDVALRCDPISGHVSLYWYRQALGQGPEFLTYFNYEAQQDKSGLPNDRFSAERPEGSISTLTIQRTEQRDSAMYRCASSSRQGMPYEQYFGPGTRLTVT.

This chain joins TRBV18 and TRBJ2-7; the D is unclear. CDR3 length: 14 residues. Germline CDR1 and CDR2: KGHSH and LQKENI. V was trimmed by 3 bases and J by 7 bases, leaving 16 bases between them. DNA for the CDR3: TGTGCCAGCTCACCCCATCCCCCCGGTTTAGAGCAGTACTTC. Translating it yields CASSPHPPGLEQYF.

V and J are TRBV28 and TRBJ2-7; TRBD2 aligns across 7 bases. The trim removed 3 bases at V and 0 bases at J, leaving 8 bases unmatched. Germline CDR1 and CDR2: MDHEN and SYDVKM. The CDR3 consists of 16 residues. CDR3 loop: CASSFGAGPTSYEQYF. CDR3 DNA: TGTGCCAGCAGTTTTGGAGCGGGACCTACCTCCTACGAGCAGTACTTC.

The rearrangement links TRBV15 to TRBJ1-1, with TRBD1 identical over 7 bases. In germline, CDR1 is LNHNV, CDR2 YYDKDF (reference sequence). J lost 7 bases, V lost 4 bases, and 9 bases had no gene match. This CDR3 has 14 residues. The CDR3 loop reads CATSKEQQGLEAFF. The CDR3 DNA sequence: TGTGCCACCAGCAAAGAGCAACAGGGGCTTGAAGCTTTCTTT.

The CDR3: CASSGAGYTF. For the CDR3, the DNA is TGTGCCAGCAGCGGGGCTGGCTACACCTTC. The chain links TRBV7-9 to TRBJ1-2, with D perhaps TRBD1 (5 bases). Germline assignment: CDR1 SEHNR and CDR2 FQNEAQ (reference sequence). Trimming took 5 bases from V and 7 from J, leaving 5 bases between them. This CDR3 is 10 amino acids long.

This clone appeared a few times. The CDR3 DNA is TGTGCCAGCAGTGGAATTGGGACAGGGCCCTACGAGCAGTACTTC. Translating it yields CASSGIGTGPYEQYF. The chain couples TRBV25-1 to TRBJ2-7, with 9 bases that match TRBD1. Unmatched junction bases numbered 6, after V lost 4 bases and J lost 2 bases. Per germline, CDR1 MGHDK and CDR2 SYGVNS. There are 15 residues in the CDR3.

The chain recombines TRBV5-6 with TRBJ1-1, with 7 bases fitting TRBD1. Unmatched junction bases numbered 4, after V lost 3 bases and J lost 2 bases. The CDR3 covers 14 residues. CDR1 and CDR2 (germline): SGHDT, YYEEEE. CDR3 sequence reads: CASSWGQINTEAFF. DNA for the CDR3: TGTGCCAGCAGCTGGGGACAGATCAACACTGAAGCTTTCTTT.

The V call is TRBV5-1, the J call TRBJ2-1; D perhaps matches TRBD1 (6 bases). The V and J ends lost 0 bases and 4 bases respectively, with 11 bases between them. CDR1 SGHRS and CDR2 YFSETQ come from the germline V gene. CDR3 length equals 15 residues. CDR3 residues: CASSLGGQLYNEQFF. The CDR3 nucleotides are TGCGCCAGCAGCTTGGGTGGACAGCTATACAATGAGCAGTTCTTC.

This chain joins TRBV2 and TRBJ2-5, with 9 nucleotides matching TRBD2. V dropped 4 bases and J dropped 0; count of bases not matched to a gene: 12. Germline CDR1 SNHLY, CDR2 FYNNEI. The CDR3 runs 18 residues. In nucleotides, the CDR3 is TGTGCCAGCAGTGTCCCAGCGCTCCAGCGGGAGGACCAAGAGACCCAGTACTTC. Protein product: CASSVPALQREDQETQYF.

The rearrangement links TRBV29-1 to TRBJ2-5, with TRBD2 matching over 8 bases. In germline, CDR1 is SQVTM, CDR2 ANQGSEA. The V and J ends lost 7 bases and 5 bases, in that order; junction bases with no gene match: 9. The CDR3 runs 13 residues. The CDR3 DNA follows: TGCAGCGCCAGGAGCGGGAGAGGGGAGACCCAGTACTTC. As protein: CSARSGRGETQYF.

In its sample, this clone was seen once. The chain links TRBV6-1 to TRBJ1-2, with 8 bases matching TRBD1. V gave up 2 bases and J gave up 4 bases; unmatched junction bases: 3. Germline-derived CDR1 and CDR2 are MNHNS and SASEGT. This CDR3 contains 14 residues. CDR3: CASSETGGGYGYTF. The CDR3 bases are TGTGCCAGCAGTGAAACAGGGGGTGGCTATGGCTACACCTTC.

J is TRBJ1-3 and V is TRBV2; D is unclear. The CDR3 runs 19 residues. V was pared by 6 bases and J by 2 bases, with 26 bases between. CDR1 and CDR2 (germline): SNHLY, FYNNEI. The CDR3 DNA reads TGTGCCAGCAGCTACCTCGAGGGCTTAGGGATGGGAGCTGGAAACACCATATATTTT. Translation: CASSYLEGLGMGAGNTIYF.

The chain recombines TRBV5-1 with TRBJ2-2; D is uncertain. The CDR3 loop spans 16 amino acids. V lost 1 base, J lost 4 bases, and 14 bases lay in between. CDR1 is SGHRS and CDR2 is YFSETQ in the germline V gene. The CDR3 coding sequence is TGCGCCAGCAGCTTGCGATCCCGCCCGGGCACCGGGGAGCTGTTTTTT. It codes for CASSLRSRPGTGELFF.